These 20 T cell receptor beta chains were sequenced from one sample in a study of shared clonotypes between healthy human individuals. Method: immunoSEQ multiplex PCR; TCRdb's copy keeps in-frame clones and lacks some. The table has millions of clones, 85% to 95% seen once. Source material: naive CD4+ T cells sorted from blood. Subset indicated: CD45RA+ positively selected. Receptors were obtained from a man aged 18-30 years in good health.

This clone has a single count. The chain uses TRBV7-2 and TRBJ1-4; TRBD1 matches 7 bases. There are 16 residues in the CDR3. The V segment lost 2 bases and the J segment 4 bases; nucleotides outside the gene matches: 7. Germline CDR1 reads SGHTA; CDR2 reads FQGNSA. This CDR3 is CASSLNPGQNNEKLFF. The CDR3 bases are TGTGCCAGCAGCTTAAACCCGGGACAGAATAATGAAAAACTGTTTTTT.

The chain uses TRBV15 and TRBJ2-3, with TRBD1 matching 8 bases. Trimming removed 3 bases from V and 1 base from J; junction bases left unmatched: 15. CDR1 and CDR2 from the germline V gene are LNHNV and YYDKDF (reference sequence). The length of the CDR3 is 19 residues. The CDR3 nucleotides are TGTGCCACCAGCAGTCCTGACAGGGGCCTCCTTTGGGGCACAGATACGCAGTATTTT. This sequence encodes CATSSPDRGLLWGTDTQYF.

V and J are TRBV29-1 and TRBJ1-6; no firm D call. V was shortened by 4 bases and J by 7 bases, with 17 bases between the two germline ends. CDR1 is SQVTM, CDR2 ANQGSEA, per germline. This CDR3 has 15 amino acids. CDR3 region: CSVALARSPNSPLHF. The CDR3 nucleotides read TGCAGCGTTGCACTGGCTCGGAGCCCCAATTCACCCCTCCACTTT.

For this clone: This specimen includes other DNA sequences encoding the same CDR3. The chain joins TRBV2 to TRBJ1-5; D is unresolved. CDR1 SNHLY and CDR2 FYNNEI come from the germline V gene. This CDR3 has 11 residues. V lost 8 bases to trimming and J lost 7 bases, with 9 bases between them. CDR3 DNA: TGTGCCAGCGGTAGTAACCAGCCCCAGCATTTT. Residues: CASGSNQPQHF.

The chain employs TRBV4-3 and TRBJ1-2, with 7 bases lining up with TRBD1. The CDR3 totals 16 residues. Germline values: CDR1 LGHNA, CDR2 YSLEER. Trimming removed 4 bases from V and 5 bases from J; junction bases left unmatched: 13. In nucleotides, the CDR3 is TGCGCCAGCAGCCCAGATGCAACAGGGGTTGGTTATGGCTACACCTTC. It codes for CASSPDATGVGYGYTF.

The chain combines TRBV2 with TRBJ1-6; no clear D gene. CDR1 and CDR2 (germline): SNHLY, FYNNEI. V was clipped by 4 bases and J by 0 bases, with 7 bases between them. This CDR3 comprises 15 residues. The CDR3: CASSGQASYNSPLHF. CDR3 nucleotide sequence: TGTGCCAGCAGTGGACAAGCCTCCTATAATTCACCCCTCCACTTT.

The V gene is TRBV19, the J gene TRBJ2-2; 7 bases are shared with TRBD2. The trim removed 6 bases at V and 5 bases at J, leaving 6 bases unmatched. The CDR3 has 14 amino acids. CDR1 and CDR2 from the germline V gene are LNHDA and SQIVND (reference sequence). The CDR3, as DNA: TGTGCCAGTAGCACGGGACTACCGACCGGGGAGCTGTTTTTT. Its translation is CASSTGLPTGELFF. The full variable domain, rest sourced from reference TRBV19 and TRBJ2-2, is DGGITQSPKYLFRKEGQNVTLSCEQNLNHDAMYWYRQDPGQGLRLIYYSQIVNDFQKGDIAEGYSVSREKKESFPLTVTSAQKNPTAFYLCASSTGLPTGELFFGEGSRLTVL.

V and J are TRBV7-6 and TRBJ1-1, with 7 bases that match TRBD1. Trimming cost V 5 bases and J 1 base; bases outside gene matches: 7. Germline-derived CDR1 and CDR2 are SGHVS and FNYEAQ. The CDR3 is made up of 15 amino acids. This CDR3 is CASSPRQGGNTEAFF. CDR3 sequence (DNA): TGTGCCAGCAGCCCCCGACAGGGCGGGAACACTGAAGCTTTCTTT.

This chain links TRBV25-1 with TRBJ2-1, with a possible D match to TRBD2 (6 bases). Germline V gene sequence: CDR1 MGHDK, CDR2 SYGVNS. Trimming pared 1 base from V and 0 bases from J, leaving 10 bases between. The CDR3 is 16 amino acids. DNA for the CDR3: TGTGCCAGCAGTGAATTGAGGGGAGGCTCCTACAATGAGCAGTTCTTC. This codes for CASSELRGGSYNEQFF.

As to this clone: Within the sample, other DNA sequences also encode this same CDR3. The V and J genes are TRBV5-1 and TRBJ1-3; 7 bases map to TRBD1. V was pared by 2 bases and J by 1 base, with 3 bases of the junction left unmatched. The CDR3 spans 15 residues. Germline assignment: CDR1 SGHRS and CDR2 YFSETQ. The CDR3 nucleotides are TGCGCCAGCAGCTTCCAGGGGGAGTCTGGAAACACCATATATTTT. Translated: CASSFQGESGNTIYF.

The CDR3 sequence is CASSVGTRNTQYF. The CDR3 DNA sequence: TGTGCCAGCAGCGTGGGGACTCGTAATACGCAGTATTTT. The chain uses TRBV9 and TRBJ2-3, with D possibly TRBD2 on 6 matching bases. The CDR3 spans 13 residues. Germline-derived CDR1 and CDR2 are SGDLS and YYNGEE. The V end was cut by 2 bases, the J end by 7 bases, with 11 bases between.

The V gene is TRBV9, the J gene TRBJ2-3; D may match TRBD1 or TRBD2 (6 bases each). Trimming took off 5 bases at V and 0 bases at J, with 16 bases between the two ends. Germline lookup yields CDR1 SGDLS and CDR2 YYNGEE. The CDR3 spans 16 residues. The CDR3 here is CASSPGGGVSTDTQYF. For the CDR3, the DNA is TGTGCCAGCAGTCCTGGGGGCGGGGTAAGCACAGATACGCAGTATTTT. The full variable domain, with the rest looked up from reference TRBV9 and TRBJ2-3, is DSGVTQTPKHLITATGQRVTLRCSPRSGDLSVYWYQQSLDQGLQFLIQYYNGEERAKGNILERFSAQQFPDLHSELNLSSLELGDSALYFCASSPGGGVSTDTQYFGPGTRLTVL.

Details on this clone: Other DNA sequences within the sample encode an identical CDR3. V and J are TRBV5-4 and TRBJ1-1, with no clear D. The CDR3 has 14 amino acids. Trimming took off 0 bases at V and 0 bases at J, with 6 bases between the two ends. CDR1 is SGHNT, CDR2 YYREEE, per germline (reference sequence). CDR3 bases: TGTGCCAGCAGCTTGGGGAGTATGAACACTGAAGCTTTCTTT. Protein product: CASSLGSMNTEAFF.

The J gene is TRBJ2-7, the V gene TRBV6-5; the D gene is possibly TRBD1 (5 bases). The CDR3 totals 13 residues. With 10 bases removed from V and 4 bases from J, the gap between germline ends came to 17 bases. CDR1 and CDR2 from the germline V gene are MNHEY and SVGAGI. CDR3 protein: CATWPRVGYEQYF. In DNA form, the CDR3 reads TGTGCCACCTGGCCCAGGGTCGGGTACGAGCAGTACTTC.

The chain combines TRBV10-2 with TRBJ2-7; 10 positions match TRBD2. This CDR3 has 15 amino acids. Germline trimming cut 5 bases from V and 1 base from J; bases unmatched to any gene: 5. CDR1 and CDR2 from the germline V gene are WSHSY and SAAADI. Written as DNA, the CDR3 is TGCGCCAGCAGTACCAGTAGCGGGAGGTCCTACGAGCAGTACTTC. Translated: CASSTSSGRSYEQYF.

As concerns this clone: The same CDR3 arises from other DNA sequences in this sample as well. The chain links TRBV5-1 to TRBJ2-3; D unresolved. The V and J ends lost 4 bases and 0 bases respectively, with 6 bases between them. The CDR3 covers 13 residues. The germline V gene encodes CDR1 SGHRS and CDR2 YFSETQ. The CDR3 DNA sequence: TGCGCCAGCAGCGGCGGTAGCACAGATACGCAGTATTTT. Translating it yields CASSGGSTDTQYF.

The chain links TRBV7-2 to TRBJ1-6; 8 bases agree with TRBD1. Germline CDR1 is SGHTA and CDR2 is FQGNSA. The trim removed 5 bases at V and 7 bases at J, leaving 7 bases unmatched. This CDR3 region has 15 residues. The DNA for the CDR3 is TGTGCCAGCAGCCCGCGACAGGGGCCGAATTCACCCCTCCACTTT. Its protein product is CASSPRQGPNSPLHF.

In regard to this clone: The sample carries other DNA sequences with the same CDR3. The chain uses TRBV2 and TRBJ1-5, with a possible D match to TRBD1 (6 bases). The ends were cut back, 8 bases at V and 2 bases at J, with 10 bases in the middle. The CDR3 is made up of 13 amino acids. Looked up from germline, CDR1 is SNHLY and CDR2 is FYNNEI. The CDR3 protein is CASRDTGNQPQHF. Written as DNA, the CDR3 is TGTGCCAGCCGGGACACCGGCAATCAGCCCCAGCATTTT.

This clone has only one observation. The V gene is TRBV7-9, the J gene TRBJ1-1; D perhaps matches TRBD1 (5 bases). Trimming removed 1 base at V and 7 bases at J, with 10 bases between. CDR1 and CDR2 (germline): SEHNR, FQNEAQ (reference sequence). The length of the CDR3 is 13 residues. This CDR3 is CASSLVGAYEAFF. DNA for the CDR3: TGTGCCAGCAGCTTAGTTGGGGCCTATGAAGCTTTCTTT.

The chain carries TRBV10-3 and TRBJ2-7; either TRBD1 or TRBD2 may supply D (5 bases each). V was trimmed by 0 bases and J by 2 bases, leaving 14 bases between them. Germline V CDR1 and CDR2: ENHRY, SYGVKD. There are 16 residues in the CDR3. This CDR3 is CAISESGPPTTYEQYF. The CDR3 bases are TGTGCCATCAGTGAGTCGGGACCCCCGACGACCTACGAGCAGTACTTC.